This T cell receptor beta chain was observed in a study of blood T cell repertoires in COVID-19. About the research overall: Spain, Italy and the United States supplied samples that represented acute and convalescent COVID-19. Sources were T cells, B-cell-depleted T cells, or PBMCs; the material itself was cDNA or gDNA.

In the authors' workflow: Reference gene primer amplification yielded estimated nucleated cell counts. The method was immunoSEQ multiplex PCR; TCRdb's version includes in-frame clones alone and lacks a portion of them. V, J and clone size derive from that table, while D and trimming were established from the DNA sequence. Here the sample spans 140,000 to 150,000 clones, 87% being singletons. V was shortened by 2 bases and J by 2 bases, with 9 bases between the two germline ends. CDR3 length equals 15 residues. Germline lookup yields CDR1 MNHEY and CDR2 SMNVEV (reference sequence). Specimen: peripheral blood. The chain combines TRBV27 with TRBJ1-4; D is unresolved. The source of this sequence is a woman aged 45-65 years with active or convalescent COVID-19. CDR3 in DNA: TGTGCCAGCAGTTTAAGAGGTACTACTAATGAAAAACTGTTTTTT. Protein product: CASSLRGTTNEKLFF.